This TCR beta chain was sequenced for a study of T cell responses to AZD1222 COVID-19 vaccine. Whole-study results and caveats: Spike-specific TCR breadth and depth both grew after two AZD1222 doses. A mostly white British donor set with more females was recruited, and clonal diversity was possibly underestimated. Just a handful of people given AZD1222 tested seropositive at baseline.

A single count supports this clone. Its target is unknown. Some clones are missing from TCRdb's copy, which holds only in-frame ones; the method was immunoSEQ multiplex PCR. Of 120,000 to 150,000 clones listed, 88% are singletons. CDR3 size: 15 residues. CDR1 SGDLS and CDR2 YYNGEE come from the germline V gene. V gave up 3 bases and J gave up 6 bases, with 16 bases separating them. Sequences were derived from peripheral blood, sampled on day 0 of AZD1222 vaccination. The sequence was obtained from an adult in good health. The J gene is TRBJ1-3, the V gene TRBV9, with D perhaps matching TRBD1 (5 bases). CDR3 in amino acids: CASSAGLGGSNTIYF. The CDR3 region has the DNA TGTGCCAGCAGCGCGGGACTTGGGGGATCAAACACCATATATTTT.